This T cell receptor beta chain derives from a study of T cells after yellow fever vaccination. Study in general: Low-cell-number fractions were prepared with SMART-Seq v4 Ultra Low Input.

This clonotype was seen only a few times. The CDR3 is 16 residues long. In germline, CDR1 is SGHRS, CDR2 YFSETQ. V shed 3 bases and J shed 3 bases, with 16 bases lying between them. TCRdb processed the 5' RACE reads anew with MiXCR; each CDR3 protein has one entry. The sample lists roughly 320,000 distinct CDR3 sequences, about 10% occurring once. Here the sequenced sample was CD4+ T cells sorted from PBMCs, taken 45 days after the yellow fever booster vaccination. The TCR sequence derives from a man aged 18 to 35 who received the YFV17D yellow fever vaccine. The gene calls are TRBV5-1 and TRBJ2-1; D is possibly TRBD2 (6 bases). CDR3 sequence (DNA): TGCGCCAGCAGCTACTACGGGACTCCGCTCTACAATGAGCAGTTCTTC. Amino acid sequence: CASSYYGTPLYNEQFF.